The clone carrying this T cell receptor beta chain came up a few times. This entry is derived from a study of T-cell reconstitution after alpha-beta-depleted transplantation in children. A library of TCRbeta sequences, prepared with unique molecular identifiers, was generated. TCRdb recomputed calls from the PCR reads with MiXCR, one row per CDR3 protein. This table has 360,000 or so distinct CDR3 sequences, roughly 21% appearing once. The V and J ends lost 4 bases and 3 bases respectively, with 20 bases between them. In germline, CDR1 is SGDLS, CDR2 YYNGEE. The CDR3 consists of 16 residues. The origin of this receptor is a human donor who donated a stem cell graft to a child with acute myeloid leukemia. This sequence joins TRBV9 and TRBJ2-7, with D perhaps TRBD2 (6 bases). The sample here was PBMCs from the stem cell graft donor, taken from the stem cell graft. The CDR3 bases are TGTGCCAGCAGCCCACTGACCTTACAGGAGGGCTACGAGCAGTACTTC. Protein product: CASSPLTLQEGYEQYF.